The source of this T cell receptor beta chain is a study of blood T cell repertoires in COVID-19. Generated by immunoSEQ multiplex PCR, the TCRdb table keeps only in-frame clones and is missing some. In the table there are fewer than 250,000 clones, more than 75% of which are singletons. This clone was observed a handful of times. Germline CDR1 and CDR2: SGHNT and YENEEA. V gave up 3 bases and J gave up 8 bases, with 8 bases separating them. The CDR3 sequence is 12 residues long. The chain joins TRBV11-3 to TRBJ2-1; D may be TRBD1 (5 bases). This receptor was identified in a middle-aged woman with acute COVID-19. The sequenced material came from PBMCs or T cells enriched from blood (not recorded which). The CDR3 reads CASSFRADEQFF. CDR3 DNA sequence: TGTGCCAGCAGCTTCAGGGCAGATGAGCAGTTCTTC.